Below, 7 T cell receptor beta chains from the same sample are listed, as sequenced in a study of PD-1 blockade in classical Hodgkin lymphoma. Here immunoSEQ multiplex PCR was the method, and the copy in TCRdb shows in-frame clones only, minus some. The sample lists over 75,000 clones; 90% were seen once. The time point was: cycle 4 day 1 (C4D1), after more than five weeks of nivolumab. After autologous stem cell transplantation all patients relapsed, and prior brentuximab vedotin exposure differed between cohorts. Sequences were derived from peripheral blood mononuclear cells (PBMCs), sampled before the fourth cycle of nivolumab. The receptors here all came from a human donor with classical Hodgkin lymphoma.

The genes are TRBV28 and TRBJ2-5; 11 bases fit TRBD1. The J segment lost 5 bases and the V segment lost 6 bases, leaving 14 bases of the junction unmatched. Germline V CDR1 and CDR2: MDHEN, SYDVKM. The CDR3 runs to 17 residues. CDR3 sequence: CASSPTLRTGGVETQYF. CDR3 DNA sequence: TGTGCCAGCAGCCCTACCCTTCGGACAGGGGGCGTGGAGACCCAGTACTTC. The whole variable domain, filled in from reference TRBV28 and TRBJ2-5, reads DVKVTQSSRYLVKRTGEKVFLECVQDMDHENMFWYRQDPGLGLRLIYFSYDVKMKEKGDIPEGYSVSREKKERFSLILESASTNQTSMYLCASSPTLRTGGVETQYFGPGTRLLVL.

V usage is TRBV27 and J usage is TRBJ2-7; D remains ambiguous. This CDR3 spans 12 amino acids. The ends were cut back, 3 bases at V and 3 bases at J, with 6 bases in the middle. Looked up from germline, CDR1 is MNHEY and CDR2 is SMNVEV (reference sequence). The DNA for the CDR3 is TGTGCCAGCAGTTTCAACTTCTACGAGCAGTACTTC. It is translated as CASSFNFYEQYF.

The CDR3 sequence is CASVRDSSGNTIYF. As DNA, the CDR3 is TGTGCCAGCGTCCGGGACAGCTCTGGAAACACCATATATTTT. The J gene is TRBJ1-3, the V gene TRBV2, with 7 bases lining up with TRBD1. J was trimmed by 0 bases and V by 8 bases; bases with no gene match: 4. Germline CDR1 is SNHLY and CDR2 is FYNNEI. The length of the CDR3 is 14 residues.

The chain joins TRBV7-8 to TRBJ2-7, with no clear D. CDR1 and CDR2 (germline): SGHVS, FQNEAQ. This CDR3 has 15 residues. Trimming took 2 bases from V and 2 from J, leaving 13 bases between them. In DNA, the CDR3 is TGTGCCAGCAGCTTACCCCGAACCTTCCCCTACGAGCAGTACTTC. It encodes CASSLPRTFPYEQYF.

CDR3 DNA: TGTGCCAGCAGCGGAGAAGGTGGGGCGGAGCTGTTTTTT. This encodes CASSGEGGAELFF. The chain carries TRBV11-3 and TRBJ2-2, with D possibly matching TRBD1 (5 bases). CDR1 is SGHNT, CDR2 YENEEA, per germline. The V end lost 5 bases, the J end lost 10 bases, and 14 bases lay between the germline ends. The length of the CDR3 is 13 residues.

The V gene is TRBV30, the J gene TRBJ2-1; possible D gene TRBD2, 7 bases. The CDR3 consists of 12 residues. The V end lost 3 bases, the J end lost 8 bases, and 11 bases lay between the germline ends. Per germline, CDR1 GTSNPN and CDR2 SVGIG (reference sequence). Here the CDR3 DNA reads TGTGCCTGGAGGGGGAGGGGGTATGAGCAGTTCTTC. This encodes CAWRGRGYEQFF.

The chain combines TRBV28 with TRBJ1-1; TRBD1 matches at 8 bases. Germline V gene lookup returns CDR1 MDHEN and CDR2 SYDVKM. The V and J ends lost 5 bases and 6 bases, in that order; junction bases with no gene match: 5. CDR3 size: 13 residues. The CDR3 loop reads CASSTGGYAEAFF. CDR3 DNA: TGTGCCAGCAGTACAGGGGGGTACGCTGAAGCTTTCTTT.